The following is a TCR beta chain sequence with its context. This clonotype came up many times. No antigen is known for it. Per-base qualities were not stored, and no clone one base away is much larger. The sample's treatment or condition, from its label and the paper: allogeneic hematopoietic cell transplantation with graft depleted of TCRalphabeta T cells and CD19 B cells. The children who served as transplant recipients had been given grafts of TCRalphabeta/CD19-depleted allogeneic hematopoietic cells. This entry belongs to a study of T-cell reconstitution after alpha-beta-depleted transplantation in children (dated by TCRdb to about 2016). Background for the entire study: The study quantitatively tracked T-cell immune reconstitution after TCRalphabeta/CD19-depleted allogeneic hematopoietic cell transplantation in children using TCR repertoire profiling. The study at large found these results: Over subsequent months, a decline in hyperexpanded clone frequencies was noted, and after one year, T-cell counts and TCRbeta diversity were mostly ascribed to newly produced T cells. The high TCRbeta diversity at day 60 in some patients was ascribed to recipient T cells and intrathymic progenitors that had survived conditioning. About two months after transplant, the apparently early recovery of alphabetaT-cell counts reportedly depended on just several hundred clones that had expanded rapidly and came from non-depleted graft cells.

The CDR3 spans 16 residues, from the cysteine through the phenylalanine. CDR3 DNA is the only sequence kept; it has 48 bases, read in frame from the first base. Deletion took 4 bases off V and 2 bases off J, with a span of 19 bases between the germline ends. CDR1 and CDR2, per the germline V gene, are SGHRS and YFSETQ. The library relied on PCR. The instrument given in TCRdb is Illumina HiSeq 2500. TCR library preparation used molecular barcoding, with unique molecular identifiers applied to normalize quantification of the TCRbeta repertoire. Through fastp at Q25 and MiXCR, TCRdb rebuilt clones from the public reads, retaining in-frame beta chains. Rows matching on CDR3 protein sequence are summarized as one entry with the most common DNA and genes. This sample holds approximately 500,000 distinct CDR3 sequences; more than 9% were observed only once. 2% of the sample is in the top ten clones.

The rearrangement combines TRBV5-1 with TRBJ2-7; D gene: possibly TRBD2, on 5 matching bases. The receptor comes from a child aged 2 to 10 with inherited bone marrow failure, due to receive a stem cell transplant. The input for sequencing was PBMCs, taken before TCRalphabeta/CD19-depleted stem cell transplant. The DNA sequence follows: TGCGCCAGCAGCCTCTGGACGGGATATAACCCCTACGAGCAGTACTTC. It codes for CASSLWTGYNPYEQYF.